The subject of this entry is one T cell receptor beta chain. Its antigen remains unidentified. These data belong to a study of cytomegalovirus exposure and HLA in healthy donors. The CDR3 spans 13 residues. Germline CDR1 reads SGDLS; CDR2 reads YYNGEE. V lost 0 bases and J 6 bases, leaving 6 bases between the germline ends. Whole-study findings and limits: The authors reported that TCR beta sequences could predict HLA-A and HLA-B alleles. These predictions were accurate for most subjects in the first cohort. Earlier analysis found most TCR beta V segments productive about 90% or about 30% of the time. Listed as cytomegalovirus-associated were over 150 TCR beta chains.

60 Vbeta and 13 Jbeta primers were used in PCR. Profiled with immunoSEQ multiplex PCR; TCRdb holds only in-frame clones, not every one. The table lists about 160,000 clones, approximately 80% of them singletons. The sequencing input was PBMCs. The receptor's source is a male donor in good health and CMV-seronegative. The genes are TRBV9 and TRBJ1-4; no definite D call. The chain's CDR3 is CASSVGRDEKLFF. DNA for the CDR3: TGTGCCAGCAGCGTAGGGAGGGATGAAAAACTGTTTTTT.